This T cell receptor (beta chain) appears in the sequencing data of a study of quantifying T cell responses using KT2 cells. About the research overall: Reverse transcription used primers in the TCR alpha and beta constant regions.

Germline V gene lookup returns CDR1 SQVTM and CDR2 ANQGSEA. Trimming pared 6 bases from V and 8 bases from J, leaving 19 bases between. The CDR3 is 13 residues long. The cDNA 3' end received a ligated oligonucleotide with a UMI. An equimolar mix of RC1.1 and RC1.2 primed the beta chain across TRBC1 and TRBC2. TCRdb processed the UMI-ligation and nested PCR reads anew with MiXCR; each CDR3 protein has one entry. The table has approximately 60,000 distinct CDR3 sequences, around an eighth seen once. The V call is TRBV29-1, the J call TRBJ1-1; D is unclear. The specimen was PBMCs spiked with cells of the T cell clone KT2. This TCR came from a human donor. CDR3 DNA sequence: TGCAGCGTCGATGATGAGGGATCCCACGAAGCTTTCTTT. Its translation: CSVDDEGSHEAFF.